The clone carrying this T cell receptor (beta chain) was seen only once. Germline V lookup: CDR1 SGHDT, CDR2 YYEEEE. The CDR3 is 15 amino acids. The V end lost 5 bases, the J end lost 0 bases, and 15 bases lay between the germline ends. Survey-level TCR beta sequencing used the immunoSEQ assay. Clones were read by immunoSEQ multiplex PCR, and TCRdb kept only the in-frame ones, dropping some. The data hold tens of thousands of clones, with roughly 93% observed a single time. This sequence was found in a man between 40 and 49 years old with rheumatoid arthritis. This chain joins TRBV5-6 and TRBJ2-7; D perhaps matches TRBD1 (6 bases). Sequencing was carried out using PBMCs. The CDR3 here is CASRPGTRSSYEQYF. The DNA for the CDR3 is TGTGCCAGCAGACCCGGGACACGGAGCTCCTACGAGCAGTACTTC. Combining the CDR3 with reference TRBV5-6 and TRBJ2-7 gives the whole variable domain DAGVTQSPTHLIKTRGQQVTLRCSPKSGHDTVSWYQQALGQGPQFIFQYYEEEERQRGNFPDRFSGHQFPNYSSELNVNALLLGDSALYLCASRPGTRSSYEQYFGPGTRLTVT.